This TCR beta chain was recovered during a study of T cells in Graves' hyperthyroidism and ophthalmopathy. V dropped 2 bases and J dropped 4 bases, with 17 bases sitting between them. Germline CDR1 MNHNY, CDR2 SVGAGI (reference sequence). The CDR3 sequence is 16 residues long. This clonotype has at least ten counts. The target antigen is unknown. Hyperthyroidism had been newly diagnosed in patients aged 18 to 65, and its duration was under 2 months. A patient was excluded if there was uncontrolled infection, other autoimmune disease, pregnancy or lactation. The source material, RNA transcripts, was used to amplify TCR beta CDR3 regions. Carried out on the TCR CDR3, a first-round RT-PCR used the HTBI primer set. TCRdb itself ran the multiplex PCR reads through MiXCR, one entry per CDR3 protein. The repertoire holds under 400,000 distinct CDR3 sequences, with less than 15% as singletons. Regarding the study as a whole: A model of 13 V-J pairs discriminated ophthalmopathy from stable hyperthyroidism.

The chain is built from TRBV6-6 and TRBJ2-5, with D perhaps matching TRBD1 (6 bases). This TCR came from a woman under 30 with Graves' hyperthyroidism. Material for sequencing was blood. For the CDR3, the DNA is TGTGCCAGCAGTTACCCGTCAGGGGCCCAGGGAGAGACCCAGTACTTC. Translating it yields CASSYPSGAQGETQYF.